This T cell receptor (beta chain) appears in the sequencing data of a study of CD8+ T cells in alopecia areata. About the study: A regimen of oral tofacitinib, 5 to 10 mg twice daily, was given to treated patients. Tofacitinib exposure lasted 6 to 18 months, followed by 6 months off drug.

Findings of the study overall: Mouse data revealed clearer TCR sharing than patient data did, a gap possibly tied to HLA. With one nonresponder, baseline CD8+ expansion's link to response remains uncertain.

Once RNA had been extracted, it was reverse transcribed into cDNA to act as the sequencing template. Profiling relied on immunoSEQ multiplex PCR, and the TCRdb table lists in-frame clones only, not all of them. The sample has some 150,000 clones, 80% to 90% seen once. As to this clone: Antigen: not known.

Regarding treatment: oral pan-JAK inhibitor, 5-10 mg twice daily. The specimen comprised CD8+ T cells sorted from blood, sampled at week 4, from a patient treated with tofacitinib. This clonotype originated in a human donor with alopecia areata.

CDR3 DNA sequence: TGTGCCAGCCGCCCGGTGGGAAGGTTGGACCAGTACTTC. It encodes CASRPVGRLDQYF. The chain joins TRBV25-1 to TRBJ2-5; D unclear. The CDR3 length is 13 residues. Germline CDR1 reads MGHDK; CDR2 reads SYGVNS. V lost 8 bases, J lost 10 bases, and 20 bases lay in between.